This T cell receptor (beta chain) was sequenced during a study of blood T cell repertoires in COVID-19. Participant ages covered roughly 18 to 89 years across some 25 US areas. The table lists this clone with a few counts. The CDR3 is 14 amino acids. The V end was cut by 0 bases, the J end by 1 base, with 7 bases between. Germline-derived CDR1 and CDR2 are SGHDT and YYEEEE. TCRdb's copy holds only in-frame clones and misses some; the assay was immunoSEQ multiplex PCR. The table records over 200,000 clones, over 75% of them present only once. This sequence was found in a woman under 40 who had been exposed to COVID-19. This chain joins TRBV5-6 and TRBJ1-2, with D perhaps TRBD1 (6 bases). Sequences were obtained from PBMCs or T cells enriched from blood (not recorded which). The CDR3, as DNA: TGTGCCAGCAGCTTGGAAGGGGGTAACTATGGCTACACCTTC. Its protein is CASSLEGGNYGYTF.